This TCR beta chain was profiled in a study of identical twins. Losses at the gene ends were 2 bases for V and 3 bases for J; bases not matched to a gene: 7. CDR1 MNHEY and CDR2 SVGAGI come from the germline V gene. CDR3 length: 16 residues. Only a few counts were recorded for this clonotype. TCRdb used MiXCR to reprocess the 5' RACE reads, holding one entry per CDR3 protein. The sample records around 680,000 distinct CDR3 sequences, approximately 9% being singletons. The data also belong to a second study, concerning yellow fever vaccine responses in identical twins. As that report states: Twins' T cell vaccine responses reportedly looked partly convergent, partly personalized.

This clonotype originated in a woman aged 18-35 years in good health. V and J are TRBV6-5 and TRBJ2-3; 8 bases match TRBD2. Sequenced: PBMCs. CDR3 protein: CASSYAGLGGTDTQYF. The CDR3 DNA reads TGTGCCAGCAGTTACGCGGGACTAGGTGGGACAGATACGCAGTATTTT.